The 22 T cell receptor beta chains presented below share a single source sample, sequenced in a study of blood T cell repertoires in COVID-19. The table came from immunoSEQ multiplex PCR; TCRdb's copy has only in-frame clones and leaves some out. The repertoire holds 150,000 to 200,000 clones, roughly nine tenths seen once, with approximately 25% in the top ten. Material: PBMCs or T cells enriched from blood (not recorded which). These receptors originate from a woman aged 40 to 55 in a cohort exposed to, infected with or recovered from COVID-19 (not recorded which).

This sequence joins TRBV3-1 (or the pseudogene TRBV3-2) and TRBJ2-3, with 15 bases identical to TRBD2. V dropped 4 bases and J dropped 0; count of bases not matched to a gene: 11. The CDR3 extends over 20 amino acids. Germline V gene lookup returns CDR1 LGHDT and CDR2 YNNKEL (reference sequence). As DNA, the CDR3 is TGTGCCAGCAGCCGTGGGACTAGCGGGAGGAATTATGAAAGCACAGATACGCAGTATTTT. Translation: CASSRGTSGRNYESTDTQYF.

The chain joins TRBV7-6 to TRBJ1-1; 8 positions agree with TRBD1. The length of the CDR3 is 14 residues. Germline CDR1 and CDR2: SGHVS and FNYEAQ. J gave up 1 base and V 5 bases, and 3 bases lay outside the gene matches. CDR3 DNA sequence: TGTGCCAGCAGCGCCGGGACAGGGAACACTGAAGCTTTCTTT. Translation: CASSAGTGNTEAFF.

The genes are TRBV19 and TRBJ2-2, with 8 positions matching TRBD1. CDR3 size: 15 residues. In germline, CDR1 is LNHDA, CDR2 SQIVND (reference sequence). With 5 bases clipped from V and 4 bases from J, the junction kept 6 bases outside the gene matches. The CDR3 DNA sequence: TGTGCCAGTAGTCAAACAGGGGGGTCCACCGGGGAGCTGTTTTTT. Translation: CASSQTGGSTGELFF.

The gene calls are TRBV15 and TRBJ1-1, with 7 bases fitting TRBD1. Germline V gene data show CDR1 as LNHNV and CDR2 as YYDKDF (reference sequence). There are 15 residues in the CDR3. Unmatched junction bases numbered 7, after V lost 5 bases and J lost 1 base. CDR3 residues: CATSLTSGGNTEAFF. The CDR3 nucleotides are TGTGCCACCAGCCTAACGTCAGGGGGGAACACTGAAGCTTTCTTT. Using reference TRBV15 and TRBJ1-1 for the parts outside the CDR3, the full variable domain is DAMVIQNPRYQVTQFGKPVTLSCSQTLNHNVMYWYQQKSSQAPKLLFHYYDKDFNNEADTPDNFQSRRPNTSFCFLDIRSPGLGDTAMYLCATSLTSGGNTEAFFGQGTRLTVV.

The chain combines TRBV30 with TRBJ1-5, with a possible D match to TRBD1 (6 bases). V lost 2 bases, J lost 6 bases, and 17 bases lay in between. Germline CDR1 reads GTSNPN; CDR2 reads SVGIG (reference sequence). The CDR3 loop spans 15 amino acids. The CDR3 is CAWSLRGKPSQPQHF. The CDR3 region has the DNA TGTGCCTGGAGTTTAAGGGGGAAACCCAGTCAGCCCCAGCATTTT.

The chain employs TRBV28 and TRBJ2-7; 7 bases are a match to TRBD1. This CDR3 spans 15 amino acids. Germline V gives CDR1 MDHEN, CDR2 SYDVKM. The J segment lost 5 bases and the V segment lost 5 bases, leaving 12 bases of the junction unmatched. The CDR3 DNA reads as TGTGCCAGCAGTCCGTTGGGACAGCGGCAAGACGAGCAGTACTTC. Translating gives CASSPLGQRQDEQYF.

This chain connects TRBV5-1 to TRBJ1-1; D gene unclear. Germline V gives CDR1 SGHRS, CDR2 YFSETQ. V dropped 1 base and J dropped 1 base, with 5 bases sitting between them. The CDR3 loop spans 13 amino acids. The CDR3: CASSLSSNTEAFF. The CDR3 coding sequence is TGCGCCAGCAGCTTGTCCTCGAACACTGAAGCTTTCTTT.

This clone was recorded once. CDR3 DNA sequence: TGTGCCAGCAGCCCGGGACAGGGCTCCTACGAGCAGTACTTC. Translated: CASSPGQGSYEQYF. The V call is TRBV5-5, the J call TRBJ2-7, with TRBD1 identical over 9 bases. Germline V gene data show CDR1 as SGHKS and CDR2 as YYEKEE (reference sequence). Unmatched junction bases numbered 2, after V lost 4 bases and J lost 0 bases. The CDR3 runs 14 residues.

The chain has TRBV4-1 and TRBJ1-2; TRBD1 agrees at 8 bases. The CDR3 consists of 14 residues. Germline V gene lookup returns CDR1 MGHRA and CDR2 YSYEKL. Trimming cost V 1 base and J 8 bases; bases outside gene matches: 6. CDR3 sequence reads: CASSQGGQGDGYTF. CDR3 DNA: TGCGCCAGCAGCCAAGGAGGACAGGGCGACGGCTACACCTTC.

The V gene is TRBV4-1, the J gene TRBJ1-5; D is unresolved. The CDR3 consists of 17 residues. The germline CDR1 and CDR2 sequences are MGHRA and YSYEKL. V was clipped by 0 bases and J by 6 bases, with 18 bases between them. The CDR3 sequence: CASSQDLGGGVSQPQHF. The CDR3 DNA sequence: TGCGCCAGCAGCCAAGACCTCGGAGGAGGCGTGAGTCAGCCCCAGCATTTT.

The rearrangement joins TRBV27 to TRBJ1-1, with TRBD1 matching 9 bases. Per the germline V gene, CDR1 is MNHEY and CDR2 is SMNVEV (reference sequence). This CDR3 contains 17 residues. J lost 5 bases, V lost 0 bases, and 10 bases had no gene match. Here the CDR3 reads CASSLSAQGARRTEAFF. The CDR3, as DNA: TGTGCCAGCAGTTTATCTGCACAGGGGGCGAGGAGAACTGAAGCTTTCTTT.

The rearrangement uses TRBV27 and TRBJ2-2, with a tentative D call TRBD2 (7 bases). V lost 3 bases and J 5 bases, leaving 13 bases between the germline ends. The germline V gene encodes CDR1 MNHEY and CDR2 SMNVEV (reference sequence). This CDR3 spans 15 amino acids. CDR3 coding DNA: TGTGCCAGCAGTTTTGGGGGGGCGCGGACCGGGGAGCTGTTTTTT. Translation gives CASSFGGARTGELFF.

This clone was recorded a few times. The J gene is TRBJ1-1, the V gene TRBV3-1 (or the pseudogene TRBV3-2); D remains ambiguous. Trimming took off 0 bases at V and 11 bases at J, with 10 bases between the two ends. Germline CDR1 and CDR2: LGHDT and YNNKEL (reference sequence). The CDR3 length is 12 residues. In DNA form, the CDR3 reads TGTGCCAGCAGCCAAGATTCCCGTCGGGCTTTCTTT. Encoded protein: CASSQDSRRAFF.

The rearrangement joins TRBV9 to TRBJ1-2; D is possibly TRBD1 (5 bases). CDR1 is SGDLS, CDR2 YYNGEE, per germline. V was pared by 3 bases and J by 8 bases, with 14 bases between. The CDR3 extends over 13 amino acids. The CDR3 region has the DNA TGTGCCAGCAGCGCCACCGGGACTGCGGGCTACACCTTC. This sequence encodes CASSATGTAGYTF. Together with reference TRBV9 and TRBJ1-2, the CDR3 gives the full variable domain: DSGVTQTPKHLITATGQRVTLRCSPRSGDLSVYWYQQSLDQGLQFLIQYYNGEERAKGNILERFSAQQFPDLHSELNLSSLELGDSALYFCASSATGTAGYTFGSGTRLTVV.

This chain uses TRBV27 with TRBJ2-3; D ambiguous. The CDR3 runs 13 residues. Deletions cut 2 bases from V and 1 base from J, with 4 bases between. Germline lookup yields CDR1 MNHEY and CDR2 SMNVEV (reference sequence). CDR3 sequence: CASSLGGTDTQYF. Written as DNA, the CDR3 is TGTGCCAGCAGTTTAGGAGGCACAGATACGCAGTATTTT.

The gene calls are TRBV9 and TRBJ2-7, with D perhaps TRBD1 (6 bases). Germline V gives CDR1 SGDLS, CDR2 YYNGEE. V lost 0 bases, J lost 0 bases, and 7 bases lay in between. The CDR3 contains 14 residues. The CDR3 region has the DNA TGTGCCAGCAGCGTAGGACAGGACTCCTACGAGCAGTACTTC. Encoded protein: CASSVGQDSYEQYF.

V is TRBV4-1 and J is TRBJ1-4; 9 positions match TRBD1. V lost 4 bases to trimming and J lost 8 bases; unmatched junction nucleotides: 11. The CDR3 runs to 16 residues. CDR1 is MGHRA and CDR2 is YSYEKL in the germline V gene. CDR3 loop: CASSPGQGQRAEKLFF. The CDR3 bases are TGCGCCAGCAGCCCCGGACAGGGGCAGCGGGCCGAAAAACTGTTTTTT.

V and J are TRBV7-2 and TRBJ2-7; 7 bases are a match to TRBD1. CDR1 SGHTA and CDR2 FQGNSA come from the germline V gene. The CDR3 is 15 residues long. Germline trimming cut 5 bases from V and 1 base from J; bases unmatched to any gene: 8. The CDR3 region is CASSPAGTASYEQYF. The CDR3 nucleotides are TGTGCCAGCAGCCCGGCCGGGACAGCTTCCTACGAGCAGTACTTC.

CDR3 protein: CASSYEASGRQETQYF. The CDR3 DNA reads as TGTGCCAGCAGTTATGAGGCTAGCGGGAGGCAAGAGACCCAGTACTTC. The rearrangement links TRBV6-5 to TRBJ2-5; 11 bases fit TRBD2. The trim removed 3 bases at V and 2 bases at J, leaving 5 bases unmatched. The CDR3 sequence is 16 residues long. Germline V gene sequence: CDR1 MNHEY, CDR2 SVGAGI.

This clone is a singleton in its sample. The rearrangement uses TRBV10-1 and TRBJ1-2, with D hard to call. Trimming left V 3 bases short and J 0 bases short, with 17 bases between. In germline, CDR1 is WNHNN, CDR2 SYGVQD (reference sequence). The CDR3 is 17 residues long. The DNA for the CDR3 is TGCGCCAGCAGTGAAGTAAAGTTCTTCCTAGCTAACTATGGCTACACCTTC. Protein sequence: CASSEVKFFLANYGYTF.

The chain carries TRBV5-1 and TRBJ2-5, with D perhaps TRBD1 (6 bases). The germline V gene has CDR1 SGHRS and CDR2 YFSETQ. V lost 0 bases and J 4 bases, leaving 16 bases between the germline ends. The CDR3 is made up of 16 amino acids. CDR3 amino acids: CASSLGPRTRGETQYF. The CDR3, as DNA: TGCGCCAGCAGCTTGGGGCCCCGGACCAGGGGAGAGACCCAGTACTTC.

The rearrangement uses TRBV28 and TRBJ2-3; TRBD2 matches 14 bases. The V gene end was trimmed by 5 bases and the J gene end by 1 base; junction bases not matched to a gene: 8. The CDR3 length is 18 residues. From germline, CDR1 is MDHEN and CDR2 SYDVKM. CDR3 coding DNA: TGTGCCAGCAGTCTGCGGACTAGCGGGGGGCGGGGCACAGATACGCAGTATTTT. Translated, it gives CASSLRTSGGRGTDTQYF.